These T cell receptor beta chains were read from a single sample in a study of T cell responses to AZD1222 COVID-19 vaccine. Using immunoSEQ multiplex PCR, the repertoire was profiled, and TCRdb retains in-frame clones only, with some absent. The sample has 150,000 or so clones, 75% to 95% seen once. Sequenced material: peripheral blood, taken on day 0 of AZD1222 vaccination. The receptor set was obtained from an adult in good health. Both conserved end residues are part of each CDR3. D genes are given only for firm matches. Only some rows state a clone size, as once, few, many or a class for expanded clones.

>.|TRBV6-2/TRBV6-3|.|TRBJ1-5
CASSYSRGEGFSNQPQHF
TGTGCCAGCAGTTACTCGAGAGGGGAAGGTTTTAGCAATCAGCCCCAGCATTTT
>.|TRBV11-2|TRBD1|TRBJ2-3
CASSLDLSGQGAADTQYF
TGTGCCAGCAGCTTAGATCTTTCGGGACAGGGTGCTGCAGATACGCAGTATTTT
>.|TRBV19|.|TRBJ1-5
CASSIGAGFNQPQHF
TGTGCCAGTAGTATAGGGGCAGGTTTTAATCAGCCCCAGCATTTT
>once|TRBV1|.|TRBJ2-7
CTSSHGKRTSGSKRYEQYF
TGCACCAGCAGCCACGGAAAGCGGACTAGCGGGAGTAAGAGGTACGAGCAGTACTTC
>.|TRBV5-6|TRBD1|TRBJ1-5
CASSLQGGQPQHF
TGTGCCAGCAGCTTGCAGGGGGGGCAGCCCCAGCATTTT
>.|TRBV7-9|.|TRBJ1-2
CASSLGPRNYGYTF
TGTGCCAGCAGCTTAGGTCCGCGAAACTATGGCTACACCTTC
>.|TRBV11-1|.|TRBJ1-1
CASSLAGGTEAFF
TGTGCCAGCAGCTTAGCGGGGGGGACTGAAGCTTTCTTT
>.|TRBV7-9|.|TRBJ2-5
CASRKGGALRETQYF
TGTGCCAGCAGGAAAGGGGGGGCCCTTAGGGAGACCCAGTACTTC
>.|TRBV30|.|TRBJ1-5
CAWSTGQWTPHQPQHF
TGTGCCTGGAGTACAGGTCAATGGACGCCACATCAGCCCCAGCATTTT
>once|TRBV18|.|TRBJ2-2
CASSQIQVVPSGELFF
TGTGCCAGCTCCCAAATACAGGTCGTGCCTTCCGGGGAGCTGTTTTTT
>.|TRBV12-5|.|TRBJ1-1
CAATGSMNTEAFF
TGTGCTGCGACTGGATCCATGAACACTGAAGCTTTCTTT
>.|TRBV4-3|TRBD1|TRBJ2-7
CASSQVWDRGYEQYF
TGCGCCAGCAGCCAAGTTTGGGACAGGGGTTACGAGCAGTACTTC
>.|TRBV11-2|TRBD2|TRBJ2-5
CASSPIPGGETQYF
TGTGCCAGCAGCCCTATCCCCGGGGGGGAGACCCAGTACTTC
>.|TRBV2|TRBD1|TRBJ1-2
CASTPWRPGRGYGYTF
TGTGCCAGCACTCCCTGGCGACCCGGCAGGGGGTATGGCTACACCTTC
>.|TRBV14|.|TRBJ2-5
CASSYRPPWDQYF
TGTGCCAGCAGCTACCGACCGCCGTGGGACCAGTACTTC
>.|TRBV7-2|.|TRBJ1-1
CASSLLASGSEAFF
TGTGCCAGCAGCTTATTGGCGTCAGGGTCCGAAGCTTTCTTT
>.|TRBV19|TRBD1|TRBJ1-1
CASSRRTGADTEAFF
TGTGCCAGTAGCAGAAGGACAGGGGCGGACACTGAAGCTTTCTTT
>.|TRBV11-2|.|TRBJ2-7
CASSSSRGGASSYEQYF
TGTGCCAGCAGCTCCTCCAGGGGGGGCGCGTCATCTTACGAGCAGTACTTC
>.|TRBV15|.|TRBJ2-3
CATSRIGTRSTDTQYF
TGTGCCACCAGCAGGATCGGGACTCGCAGCACAGATACGCAGTATTTT
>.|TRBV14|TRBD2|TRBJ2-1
CASSQYTAGAPRSYNEQFF
TGTGCCAGCAGCCAATATACAGCGGGAGCCCCACGCTCCTACAATGAGCAGTTCTTC
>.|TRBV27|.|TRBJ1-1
CASSQSNTEAFF
TGTGCCAGCAGTCAATCCAACACTGAAGCTTTCTTT
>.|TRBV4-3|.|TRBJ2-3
CASSQPPTDTQYF
TGCGCCAGCAGCCAACCCCCTACAGATACGCAGTATTTT
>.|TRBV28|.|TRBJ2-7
CASSPGATAWSYEQYF
TGTGCCAGCAGCCCAGGGGCGACCGCATGGTCCTACGAGCAGTACTTC
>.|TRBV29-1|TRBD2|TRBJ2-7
CSVRGSGSGSYEQYF
TGCAGCGTCCGCGGGAGCGGGAGCGGGTCGTACGAGCAGTACTTC
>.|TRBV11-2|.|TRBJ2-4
CASSPGHEIQYF
TGTGCCAGCAGCCCTGGACACGAGATTCAGTACTTC
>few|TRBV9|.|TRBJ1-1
CASSAAQGFRGTEAFF
TGTGCCAGCAGCGCCGCCCAGGGGTTTCGTGGCACTGAAGCTTTCTTT
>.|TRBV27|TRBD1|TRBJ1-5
CASSFASGTGLQPQHF
TGTGCCAGCAGTTTCGCATCCGGGACAGGGCTTCAGCCCCAGCATTTT
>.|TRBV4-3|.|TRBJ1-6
CASSQGVGGTNSPLHF
TGCGCCAGCAGCCAAGGGGTTGGGGGCACAAATTCACCCCTCCACTTT
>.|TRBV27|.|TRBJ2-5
CASRKVGVETQYF
TGTGCCAGCAGGAAAGTGGGAGTGGAGACCCAGTACTTC
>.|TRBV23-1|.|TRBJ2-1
CASRGAQRYPSSYNEQFF
TGCGCCAGCAGGGGGGCCCAAAGGTACCCCAGCTCCTACAATGAGCAGTTCTTC
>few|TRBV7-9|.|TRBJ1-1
CASSLVGGDTEAFF
TGTGCCAGCAGCTTAGTAGGAGGGGACACTGAAGCTTTCTTT
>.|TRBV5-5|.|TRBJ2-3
CASSWGGGEDPTDTQYF
TGTGCCAGCAGCTGGGGAGGCGGGGAAGACCCGACGGATACGCAGTATTTT
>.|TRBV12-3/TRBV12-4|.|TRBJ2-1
CASSLAGNEQFF
TGTGCCAGCAGTTTAGCGGGCAATGAGCAGTTCTTC
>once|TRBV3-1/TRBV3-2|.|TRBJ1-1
CASSPVFMNTEAFF
TGTGCCAGCAGCCCTGTTTTCATGAACACTGAAGCTTTCTTT
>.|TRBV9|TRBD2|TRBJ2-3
CASSVGPAGGGGGGTDTQYF
TGTGCCAGCAGCGTAGGGCCCGCTGGTGGAGGCGGGGGGGGCACAGATACGCAGTATTTT
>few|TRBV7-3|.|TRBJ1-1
CASSFDLNTEAFF
TGTGCCAGCAGCTTTGATTTGAACACTGAAGCTTTCTTT
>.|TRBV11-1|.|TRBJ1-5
CASSAHSNQPQHF
TGTGCCAGCAGCGCACATAGCAATCAGCCCCAGCATTTT
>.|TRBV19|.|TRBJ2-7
CASSREESYEQYF
TGTGCCAGTAGCCGGGAAGAGTCCTACGAGCAGTACTTC
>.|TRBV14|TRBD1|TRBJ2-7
CASSQGQGETYEQYF
TGTGCCAGCAGCCAAGGACAGGGGGAAACCTACGAGCAGTACTTC
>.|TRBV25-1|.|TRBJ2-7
CASERTNSYEQYF
TGTGCCAGCGAAAGGACTAATTCCTACGAGCAGTACTTC
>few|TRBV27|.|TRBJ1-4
CASSLGKGWNEKLFF
TGTGCCAGCAGTTTAGGAAAGGGGTGGAATGAAAAACTGTTTTTT
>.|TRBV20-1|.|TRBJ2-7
CSASWGGEYEQYF
TGCAGTGCTAGTTGGGGCGGAGAATACGAGCAGTACTTC
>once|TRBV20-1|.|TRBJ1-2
CSYLDGYTF
TGCAGCTATCTCGATGGCTACACCTTC
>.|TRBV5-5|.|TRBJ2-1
CASSLATGRNNEQFF
TGTGCCAGCAGCTTGGCCACGGGACGAAACAATGAGCAGTTCTTC
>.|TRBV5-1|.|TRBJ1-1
CASSLAGFNTEAFF
TGCGCCAGCAGCTTGGCTGGGTTTAACACTGAAGCTTTCTTT
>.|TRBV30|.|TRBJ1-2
CAWSLLGYGYTF
TGTGCCTGGAGCCTCCTAGGGTATGGCTACACCTTC
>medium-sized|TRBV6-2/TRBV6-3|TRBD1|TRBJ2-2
CASSYSTGGGELFF
TGTGCCAGCAGTTACTCGACAGGGGGCGGGGAGCTGTTTTTT
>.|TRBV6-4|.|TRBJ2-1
CASSDSSGPQLNNEQFF
TGTGCCAGCAGTGACTCGTCAGGGCCGCAACTAAACAATGAGCAGTTCTTC
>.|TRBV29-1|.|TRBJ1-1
CSGADTRAFF
TGCAGCGGAGCGGACACCCGAGCTTTCTTT
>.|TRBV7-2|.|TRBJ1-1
CASSLNWGRVGEAFF
TGTGCCAGCAGCTTAAACTGGGGCAGGGTAGGAGAAGCTTTCTTT
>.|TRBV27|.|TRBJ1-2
CASSPTVGGRRSHTF
TGTGCCAGCAGTCCGACAGTGGGGGGCCGAAGGTCCCACACCTTC
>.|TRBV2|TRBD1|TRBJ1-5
CASRDRGQPQHF
TGTGCCAGCAGGGACAGGGGCCAGCCCCAGCATTTT
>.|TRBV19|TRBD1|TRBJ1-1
CASSGTGTNTEAFF
TGTGCCAGTTCAGGGACAGGTACGAACACTGAAGCTTTCTTT
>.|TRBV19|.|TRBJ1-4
CASSKNRQAGEKLFF
TGTGCCAGTAGCAAAAATCGACAGGCTGGCGAAAAACTGTTTTTT